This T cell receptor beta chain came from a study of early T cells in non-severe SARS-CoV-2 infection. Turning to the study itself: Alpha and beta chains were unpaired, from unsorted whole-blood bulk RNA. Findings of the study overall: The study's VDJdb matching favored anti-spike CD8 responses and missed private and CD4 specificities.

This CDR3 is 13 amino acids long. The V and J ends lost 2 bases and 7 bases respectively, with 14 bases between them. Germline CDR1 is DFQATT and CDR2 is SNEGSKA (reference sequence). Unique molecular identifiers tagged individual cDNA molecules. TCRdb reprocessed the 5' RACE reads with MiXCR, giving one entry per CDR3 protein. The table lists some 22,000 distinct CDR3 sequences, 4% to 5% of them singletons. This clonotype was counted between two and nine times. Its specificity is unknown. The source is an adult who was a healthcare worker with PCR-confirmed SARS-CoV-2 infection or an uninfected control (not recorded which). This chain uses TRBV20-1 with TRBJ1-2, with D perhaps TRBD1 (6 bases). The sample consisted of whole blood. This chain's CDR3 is CSARTGLQRGYTF. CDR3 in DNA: TGCAGTGCTAGAACAGGGTTACAGCGTGGCTACACCTTC.